What follows describes a single T cell receptor (beta chain). Antigen unknown. This entry is derived from a study of T cell responses to AZD1222 COVID-19 vaccine. For the study at large: Second-dose recipients at about 4 or about 12 weeks were treated as one pooled group.

Overall study results and limits: Reports say nearly half of spike-specific TCRs go after unmutated variant regions. The study identified only a handful of AZD1222 recipients as seropositive at baseline. At 160-218 and 743-854, vaccine-associated CD4 TCRs were dominant, and they spanned spike.

The method was immunoSEQ multiplex PCR; TCRdb's version includes in-frame clones alone and lacks a portion of them. The sample holds nearly 100,000 clones, 70% to 90% seen once. The germline V gene encodes CDR1 SGHKS and CDR2 YYEKEE (reference sequence). This CDR3 region has 14 residues. Trimming removed 3 bases from V and 7 bases from J, with 11 bases in between. The clonotype was recovered from an adult in good health. V and J are TRBV5-5 and TRBJ1-6, with D maybe TRBD1 (6 bases). The material sequenced was peripheral blood, taken on day 0 of AZD1222 vaccination. The CDR3 sequence is CASSSGHGNSPLHF. CDR3 bases: TGTGCCAGCAGCTCGGGACATGGAAATTCACCCCTCCACTTT.